The text below deals with one T cell receptor beta chain. This clone has a handful of counts. Its binding antigen is unknown. The input lacks base qualities; no much larger clone sits a single base away. From a lookup of the germline V gene (reference sequence), CDR1 and CDR2 are WNHNN and SYGVQD. V and J are trimmed by 4 bases and 7 bases, and the gene matches miss 7 bases of the junction. The CDR3 holds 15 amino acids from the cysteine to the phenylalanine. Just the 45-base CDR3 DNA is kept, in frame starting at base 1. TCRbeta CDR3 regions were amplified from genomic DNA by means of the immunoSEQ Assay, a bias-controlled multiplex PCR. Concerning the study's data processing: Within the assay, amplification of reference gene primers was used to estimate how many nucleated cells each sample contained. To quantify the absolute abundance of each unique TCRbeta CDR3 rearrangement, sequence reads were collapsed and filtered. For each sample, productive Simpson clonality was calculated as the square root of Simpson's diversity index over productive rearrangements. The table was pulled from immuneACCESS by TCRdb, which kept in-frame rearrangements only. Such tables lose some clones; where checked, under half of the loss comes from unresolved V genes, and the rest has no known cause. V and J calls and clone size come straight from that table; D and trimming were deduced from the DNA. The sample records just over 75,000 clones, about 85% of which are singletons. About 5% of the sample is taken by the ten largest.

The data stem from a study of blood T cell repertoires in COVID-19 (dated by TCRdb to 2019 to 2021). Study-wide context: Samples covering the acute and convalescent phases of COVID-19 were provided by collaborators in the United States, Italy and Spain. The prospective study material was composed of cDNA or gDNA derived from T cells, B-cell-depleted T cells, or PBMCs. Subjects who had been exposed to COVID-19, were actively infected with it, or had recovered from it provided the deeply sampled blood TCRbeta repertoires that made up the dataset. A freely available public database, intended as a resource for researchers studying the immune response to SARS-CoV-2, is where the repertoires were released. Samples were obtained from the ongoing ImmuneRACE study (first 160 participants) and from about 1,300 subjects provided by 6 global collaborators. The sample metadata nearly always contained a de-identified subject ID, COVID-19 status, age in years and sex. Where available, HLA class I and class II types were obtained from metadata supplied by the sample provider rather than from assay-based typing. Here is what the overall study found, with its caveats: How much clinical and demographic metadata was included differed by source and by participant, and the metadata was provided uncurated.

Collaborating institutions collected whole blood in K2EDTA tubes following their own protocols. Collaborator samples were shipped for TCRbeta analysis as frozen whole blood, isolated PBMCs, or DNA extracted from either sample type. This chain joins TRBV10-1 to TRBJ1-6; 7 bases in the junction line up with TRBD1. This sequence originates from a man aged 55 to 70 with active or convalescent COVID-19. Sequencing was done on a sample of peripheral blood. The CDR3: CASSVLTGSNSPLHF. The nucleotide sequence reads TGCGCCAGCAGTGTGCTGACAGGGTCCAATTCACCCCTCCACTTT.